This T cell receptor (beta chain) was profiled in a study of cytomegalovirus exposure and HLA in healthy donors. With regard to this clone: Its target is unknown.

The germline V gene encodes CDR1 SNHLY and CDR2 FYNNEI. With 8 bases removed from V and 2 bases from J, the gap between germline ends came to 10 bases. The CDR3 totals 13 residues. Study-wide results and limits: It was approximately 170 TCR beta chains that were listed as cytomegalovirus-associated. Accurate HLA-A and HLA-B prediction from TCR beta sequences was reported for most subjects.

This PCR relied on a set of 60 Vbeta primers and 13 Jbeta primers. Profiled with immunoSEQ multiplex PCR; TCRdb holds only in-frame clones, not every one. The top ten clones hold 12% of a sample with tens of thousands of clones, 50% of them seen once. The gene calls are TRBV2 and TRBJ1-5; D unresolved. The origin of this receptor is a human donor in good health. Sequencing was done on a sample of PBMCs. The CDR3 spells CASSDQGNQPQHF. The CDR3 region has the DNA TGTGCCAGCTCCGACCAGGGCAATCAGCCCCAGCATTTT.